The present entry profiles one T cell receptor (beta chain) with its context. Antigen specificity is unknown. The sequence runs out 3 residues before the end of the CDR3; the remainder is reconstructed from the germline J gene. The data originate from a study of T cells in women clearing cervical HPV infection. About the research overall: HLA type stays a possible confounder, typing being limited. General study findings and limits: TRBV6-7 abundance was lower in cases than controls (0.11% versus 0.16%).

Germline V gene sequence: CDR1 DFQATT, CDR2 SNEGSKA (reference sequence). The CDR3 extends over 15 amino acids. Libraries were prepared by immunoSEQ multiplex PCR; TCRdb keeps only in-frame clonotypes and omits some of them. The sample totals some 32,000 clones; its top ten clones hold approximately 3%. The rearrangement uses TRBV20-1 and TRBJ2-3, with TRBD1 identical over 7 bases. Input material: blood buffy coat. This TCR came from a woman aged 18 to 69 with a cervical HPV16 infection that either progressed to CIN3+ or cleared (not recorded which). CDR3 sequence: CSALKWDRNGETQYF. CDR3 DNA (partial): TGCAGTGCTCTAAAATGGGACAGAAATGGGGAGACG.